The 32 T cell receptor beta chains below come from one sample, sequenced in a study of T cell responses to AZD1222 COVID-19 vaccine. Measured with immunoSEQ multiplex PCR; TCRdb has only the in-frame clones, and not every one. In the table there are 150,000 to 200,000 clones, just over 90% of which are singletons. The sample in question was peripheral blood, obtained 28 days after the second AZD1222 dose. The receptor source for this set is an adult who received the AZD1222 COVID-19 vaccine.

This sequence joins TRBV3-1 (or the pseudogene TRBV3-2) and TRBJ1-2; TRBD1 might be the D (5 bases). Germline CDR1 reads LGHDT; CDR2 reads YNNKEL (reference sequence). The CDR3 length is 14 residues. Trimming cost V 2 bases and J 3 bases, with 10 bases left between them. In DNA form, the CDR3 reads TGTGCCAGCAGCCAAAAAGTAGGGGACTATGGCTACACCTTC. Its protein product is CASSQKVGDYGYTF.

The V call is TRBV3-1 (or the pseudogene TRBV3-2), the J call TRBJ1-1; D might be TRBD1 (6 bases). Germline CDR1 is LGHDT and CDR2 is YNNKEL (reference sequence). With 0 bases removed from V and 1 base from J, the gap between germline ends came to 15 bases. This CDR3 contains 17 residues. The CDR3 sequence is CASSQDHRAPSNTEAFF. CDR3 DNA sequence: TGTGCCAGCAGCCAAGACCACAGGGCCCCCTCGAACACTGAAGCTTTCTTT.

The chain carries TRBV10-1 and TRBJ2-3; a weak D match, TRBD1 (5 bases). Per the germline V gene, CDR1 is WNHNN and CDR2 is SYGVQD (reference sequence). Trimming left V 6 bases short and J 4 bases short, with 11 bases between. This CDR3 region has 13 residues. CDR3 DNA: TGCGCCAGCAGCCCGACAGTCCCAGATACGCAGTATTTT. This gives the protein CASSPTVPDTQYF.

This sequence joins TRBV27 and TRBJ1-6; tentatively, D is TRBD1 (5 bases). The germline CDR1 and CDR2 sequences are MNHEY and SMNVEV (reference sequence). Between the trimmed V and J ends, which lost 4 bases and 11 bases, there was a span of 15 bases. This CDR3 is built from 14 residues. CDR3 DNA sequence: TGTGCCAGCAGTTCACGGACATACCGTCCACCCCTCCACTTT. Translated, it gives CASSSRTYRPPLHF.

The V call is TRBV27, the J call TRBJ2-2, with D maybe TRBD2 (6 bases). There are 18 residues in the CDR3. The V gene lost 6 bases and the J gene lost 8 bases, with 28 bases spanning the gap. Germline values: CDR1 MNHEY, CDR2 SMNVEV (reference sequence). As DNA, the CDR3 is TGTGCCAGCAGCTCATCCTTCCCGGGGCTAGCGAAGCGAGGGGAGCTGTTTTTT. Translation gives CASSSSFPGLAKRGELFF.

The chain recombines TRBV15 with TRBJ1-2; a possible D gene is TRBD1 (6 bases). Germline assignment: CDR1 LNHNV and CDR2 YYDKDF (reference sequence). CDR3 size: 15 residues. The ends were cut back, 1 base at V and 6 bases at J, with 15 bases in the middle. CDR3 sequence reads: CATSRGETGLDGYTF. For the CDR3, the DNA is TGTGCCACCAGCAGAGGGGAAACAGGGTTGGATGGCTACACCTTC.

This chain connects TRBV4-1 to TRBJ1-2, with D unclear. V gave up 2 bases and J gave up 3 bases, with 13 bases separating them. The CDR3 runs 15 residues. Germline-derived CDR1 and CDR2 are MGHRA and YSYEKL. The CDR3 DNA sequence: TGCGCCAGCAGCCAACAGGCTCTAGCATACTATGGCTACACCTTC. The encoded protein is CASSQQALAYYGYTF.

The rearrangement joins TRBV7-8 to TRBJ1-4, with 8 bases aligning to TRBD1. This CDR3 has 13 amino acids. V lost 5 bases to trimming and J lost 7 bases; unmatched junction nucleotides: 3. From germline, CDR1 is SGHVS and CDR2 FQNEAQ. This chain's CDR3 is CASSPGQGEKLFF. CDR3 nucleotide sequence: TGTGCCAGCAGCCCTGGACAGGGTGAAAAACTGTTTTTT. Full variable domain (remainder filled in from reference TRBV7-8 and TRBJ1-4): GAGVSQSPRYKVAKRGQDVALRCDPISGHVSLFWYQQALGQGPEFLTYFQNEAQLDKSGLPSDRFFAERPEGSVSTLKIQRTQQEDSAVYLCASSPGQGEKLFFGSGTQLSVL.

The CDR3: CASSLGPDTEAFF. The CDR3 DNA sequence: TGTGCCAGCTCACTAGGTCCAGACACTGAAGCTTTCTTT. The J gene is TRBJ1-1, the V gene TRBV18, with D hard to call. The V end was cut by 4 bases, the J end by 3 bases, with 9 bases between. In germline, CDR1 is KGHSH, CDR2 LQKENI. This CDR3 spans 13 amino acids.

The gene calls are TRBV7-9 and TRBJ1-3, with 8 bases that match TRBD1. V was clipped by 1 base and J by 8 bases; unmatched bases: 1. The CDR3 totals 13 residues. Germline CDR1 SEHNR, CDR2 FQNEAQ (reference sequence). CDR3 coding DNA: TGTGCCAGCAGCTTAGAACAGGGGGACACCATATATTTT. It codes for CASSLEQGDTIYF.

The gene calls are TRBV5-6 and TRBJ1-2, with D unresolved. Trimming left V 3 bases short and J 4 bases short, with 13 bases between. Germline CDR1 is SGHDT and CDR2 is YYEEEE. The CDR3 runs 14 residues. The CDR3 loop reads CASSSGRPLYGYTF. The CDR3 region has the DNA TGTGCCAGCAGCTCCGGACGGCCCCTCTATGGCTACACCTTC.

CDR3 bases: TGTGCCAGCAGTTACTCGCCTGGGTACACCATATATTTT. It is translated as CASSYSPGYTIYF. The chain is built from TRBV6-5 and TRBJ1-3; D is uncertain. Germline lookup yields CDR1 MNHEY and CDR2 SVGAGI. V was trimmed by 0 bases and J by 8 bases, leaving 8 bases between them. This CDR3 is built from 13 residues.

The CDR3 here is CSASSGTVNTEAFF. In DNA form, the CDR3 reads TGCAGTGCTAGTAGTGGAACTGTGAACACTGAAGCTTTCTTT. The chain joins TRBV20-1 to TRBJ1-1; D remains ambiguous. Trimming left V 3 bases short and J 0 bases short, with 11 bases between. This CDR3 has 14 residues. Germline V gene sequence: CDR1 DFQATT, CDR2 SNEGSKA (reference sequence).

V usage is TRBV9 and J usage is TRBJ2-1; D call uncertain. The germline V and J ends were trimmed by 0 bases and 10 bases, with 17 bases remaining between them. Germline values: CDR1 SGDLS, CDR2 YYNGEE. The CDR3 is 15 amino acids. CDR3 bases: TGTGCCAGCAGCGTAGAGATAAAGGGTACGGACGAGCAGTTCTTC. Its protein is CASSVEIKGTDEQFF.

The rearrangement uses TRBV3-1 (or the pseudogene TRBV3-2) and TRBJ1-1, with D possibly matching TRBD1 (5 bases). Germline CDR1 is LGHDT and CDR2 is YNNKEL (reference sequence). The CDR3 is made up of 15 amino acids. Deletions cut 1 base from V and 0 bases from J, with 9 bases between. The CDR3 bases are TGTGCCAGCAGCCAAGTACAGGTGCTGAACACTGAAGCTTTCTTT. Protein sequence: CASSQVQVLNTEAFF.

This chain uses TRBV24-1 with TRBJ1-2, with 7 bases aligning to TRBD1. The CDR3 extends over 16 amino acids. With V trimmed by 4 bases and J by 2 bases, 9 bases remained unmatched. Germline V gene data show CDR1 as KGHDR and CDR2 as SFDVKD. The chain's CDR3 is CATSEQPGTANYGYTF. In DNA, the CDR3 is TGTGCCACCAGTGAGCAGCCCGGGACAGCAAACTATGGCTACACCTTC.

CDR3 sequence (DNA): TGTGCCACCAGCTCCCTACATGAGGGGGGGCAGGTGGAGACCCAGTACTTC. Translating it yields CATSSLHEGGQVETQYF. The chain links TRBV15 to TRBJ2-5; D is possibly TRBD2 (7 bases). The germline V gene has CDR1 LNHNV and CDR2 YYDKDF (reference sequence). V lost 5 bases to trimming and J lost 5 bases, with 24 bases between them. This CDR3 contains 17 residues.

The J gene is TRBJ2-5, the V gene TRBV7-9; TRBD1 or TRBD2 may be the D gene (5 bases each). CDR3 size: 15 residues. V was shortened by 5 bases and J by 5 bases, with 18 bases between the two germline ends. Per the germline V gene, CDR1 is SEHNR and CDR2 is FQNEAQ (reference sequence). CDR3 sequence (DNA): TGTGCCAGCAGCCGATTTGAGGGGCCCCGGGAGACCCAGTACTTC. This gives the protein CASSRFEGPRETQYF.

This sequence joins TRBV6-1 and TRBJ1-6; D might be TRBD1 (5 bases). Germline loops: CDR1 MNHNS, CDR2 SASEGT. Deletions cut 2 bases from V and 6 bases from J, with 14 bases between. This CDR3 spans 16 amino acids. CDR3 loop: CASSERPGRGNSPLHF. The CDR3 DNA sequence: TGTGCCAGCAGTGAACGTCCGGGAAGGGGTAATTCACCCCTCCACTTT.

The rearrangement uses TRBV3-1 (or the pseudogene TRBV3-2) and TRBJ1-5; a possible D gene is TRBD1 (6 bases). Germline CDR1 and CDR2: LGHDT and YNNKEL (reference sequence). CDR3 size: 15 residues. The germline V and J ends were trimmed by 4 bases and 0 bases, with 10 bases remaining between them. CDR3: CASSRGLGSNQPQHF. In nucleotides, the CDR3 is TGTGCCAGCAGCCGGGGGCTAGGTAGCAATCAGCCCCAGCATTTT.

J is TRBJ1-4 and V is TRBV6-5, with 10 bases aligning to TRBD1. Unmatched junction bases numbered 5, after V lost 6 bases and J lost 7 bases. This CDR3 contains 14 residues. The germline gives CDR1 MNHEY, CDR2 SVGAGI. CDR3 nucleotides: TGTGCCAGCAGATCCGGGACAGGGGTTGAAAAACTGTTTTTT. Amino acid sequence: CASRSGTGVEKLFF.

This clone was observed a handful of times. CDR3 sequence: CASSLGLGQKMNTEAFF. Written as DNA, the CDR3 is TGTGCCAGCAGCTTGGGGTTGGGACAGAAAATGAACACTGAAGCTTTCTTT. The rearrangement uses TRBV5-4 and TRBJ1-1, with 7 bases fitting TRBD1. Trimming removed 0 bases from V and 0 bases from J; junction bases left unmatched: 8. Germline V lookup: CDR1 SGHNT, CDR2 YYREEE (reference sequence). The CDR3 has 17 residues.

This clone occurred a few times. This chain joins TRBV7-9 and TRBJ1-1; 9 nucleotides agree with TRBD1. The CDR3 extends over 17 amino acids. CDR1 is SEHNR, CDR2 FQNEAQ, per germline (reference sequence). The V and J ends lost 3 bases and 0 bases, in that order; junction bases with no gene match: 8. The CDR3 spells CASSFPGQGSMNTEAFF. The CDR3 coding sequence is TGTGCCAGCAGCTTTCCGGGACAGGGTTCGATGAACACTGAAGCTTTCTTT.

The rearrangement joins TRBV2 to TRBJ1-6; no reliable D call. There are 13 residues in the CDR3. Looked up from germline, CDR1 is SNHLY and CDR2 is FYNNEI. Trimming took off 8 bases at V and 8 bases at J, with 13 bases between the two ends. The CDR3 region has the DNA TGTGCCAGCGGGGAGGGCAGAGATTCACCCCTCCACTTT. Protein: CASGEGRDSPLHF.

The rearrangement links TRBV18 to TRBJ1-5; unclear D gene. Germline V gene lookup returns CDR1 KGHSH and CDR2 LQKENI. The length of the CDR3 is 13 residues. V lost 3 bases, J lost 9 bases, and 12 bases lay in between. The CDR3 sequence is CASSPPGVGPQHF. CDR3 bases: TGTGCCAGCTCACCCCCAGGCGTCGGGCCCCAGCATTTT.

The chain combines TRBV19 with TRBJ1-4; the D gene is possibly TRBD1 (6 bases). This CDR3 is built from 18 residues. Germline loops: CDR1 LNHDA, CDR2 SQIVND (reference sequence). Between the trimmed V and J ends, which lost 3 bases and 0 bases, there was a span of 17 bases. This CDR3 is CASSIHGQTMTTNEKLFF. The CDR3 DNA is TGTGCCAGTAGTATCCATGGACAGACCATGACAACTAATGAAAAACTGTTTTTT. Drawing the rest from reference TRBV19 and TRBJ1-4, the complete variable domain is DGGITQSPKYLFRKEGQNVTLSCEQNLNHDAMYWYRQDPGQGLRLIYYSQIVNDFQKGDIAEGYSVSREKKESFPLTVTSAQKNPTAFYLCASSIHGQTMTTNEKLFFGSGTQLSVL.

CDR3 amino acids: CASSHFENTEAFF. CDR3 sequence (DNA): TGTGCCAGCAGCCACTTCGAGAACACTGAAGCTTTCTTT. The V and J genes are TRBV14 and TRBJ1-1; no firm D call. Germline CDR1 SGHDN, CDR2 FVKESK. This CDR3 region has 13 residues. V dropped 3 bases and J dropped 1 base, with 6 bases sitting between them.

The gene calls are TRBV18 and TRBJ2-6; D ambiguous. Trimming took 2 bases from V and 0 from J, leaving 14 bases between them. The CDR3 is made up of 18 amino acids. CDR1 is KGHSH and CDR2 is LQKENI in the germline V gene. The CDR3 nucleotides are TGTGCCAGCTCACCAAGGGCATCGGTTAGCTCTGGGGCCAACGTCCTGACTTTC. It encodes CASSPRASVSSGANVLTF.

V usage is TRBV5-5 and J usage is TRBJ2-2; 9 bases fit TRBD1. This CDR3 contains 18 residues. The germline V gene has CDR1 SGHKS and CDR2 YYEKEE (reference sequence). V was pared by 4 bases and J by 3 bases, with 13 bases of the junction left unmatched. This CDR3 reads CASSRPTGGGTDTGELFF. The CDR3 DNA follows: TGTGCCAGCAGCCGCCCGACAGGGGGAGGGACAGACACCGGGGAGCTGTTTTTT.

The V gene is TRBV11-2, the J gene TRBJ2-2; possibly TRBD2 for D (6 bases). Germline CDR1 is SGHAT and CDR2 is FQNNGV. V was cut by 7 bases and J by 0 bases, with 18 bases left in between. The CDR3 sequence is 17 residues long. The CDR3 region is CASTRGAGPANTGELFF. CDR3 bases: TGTGCCAGCACCCGCGGTGCGGGGCCAGCGAACACCGGGGAGCTGTTTTTT. Variable domain in full (rest from reference TRBV11-2 and TRBJ2-2): EAGVAQSPRYKIIEKRQSVAFWCNPISGHATLYWYQQILGQGPKLLIQFQNNGVVDDSQLPKDRFSAERLKGVDSTLKIQPAKLEDSAVYLCASTRGAGPANTGELFFGEGSRLTVL.

The rearrangement links TRBV5-5 to TRBJ1-1; weak D call: TRBD1 (6 bases). Germline CDR1 is SGHKS and CDR2 is YYEKEE (reference sequence). Trimming shortened V by 5 bases and J by 8 bases, and 13 bases separated the two germline ends. There are 12 residues in the CDR3. The CDR3 DNA reads as TGTGCCAGCAGTTACACAGGGCCCGAAGCTTTCTTT. It is translated as CASSYTGPEAFF.

The chain is built from TRBV5-4 and TRBJ2-7; maybe TRBD2 (7 bases). Germline CDR1 reads SGHNT; CDR2 reads YYREEE (reference sequence). Deletions cut 3 bases from V and 6 bases from J, with 22 bases between. The CDR3 covers 16 residues. CDR3 loop: CASSWGGRLGSFEQYF. The CDR3 DNA reads as TGTGCCAGCAGCTGGGGGGGCAGACTTGGGTCATTCGAGCAGTACTTC.